This T cell receptor (beta chain) was sequenced in a study of T cell repertoires in cytomegalovirus infection. The junction had 4 bases not matched to a gene; V was cut back by 4 bases and J by 0 bases. The CDR3 is made up of 15 amino acids. Via MiXCR, TCRdb re-called the reads, giving one row per CDR3 protein. The data show hundreds of thousands of distinct CDR3 sequences, around a third seen once. This clonotype occurred a few times. Its antigen is still unknown. This clonotype was sampled from a human donor in good health (CMV status not recorded). Some clones in this sample may be carry-over from other donors' samples. This chain uses TRBV12-3 or TRBV12-4 with TRBJ2-7; TRBD1 matches 9 bases. The sample here was cultured PBMCs, taken from culture after CMV antigen stimulation. CDR3 protein: CASSWGTGISYEQYF. In DNA, the CDR3 is TGTGCCAGCAGTTGGGGGACAGGGATCTCCTACGAGCAGTACTTC.